Presented here are 18 T cell receptor beta chains from one specimen sequenced in a study of a mutant IDH1 vaccine in newly diagnosed glioma. Sequencing was performed with immunoSEQ multiplex PCR; in TCRdb, only in-frame clones are kept and a portion is missing. The sample carries tens of thousands of clones, under 90% recorded once. Sample time point: baseline, week 1 (first vaccination visit). Specified treatment: pre-vaccination baseline after standard-of-care therapy. The input for sequencing was PBMCs, taken from a glioma patient treated with radiotherapy, temozolomide or both. These receptors all come from a woman aged 50 to 60 with glioma.

The chain uses TRBV25-1 and TRBJ2-6; possibly TRBD1 for D (5 bases). CDR3 length: 15 amino acids. Trimming left V 3 bases short and J 0 bases short, with 6 bases between. Per the germline V gene, CDR1 is MGHDK and CDR2 is SYGVNS. CDR3 sequence reads: CASSDQGSGANVLTF. DNA of the CDR3: TGTGCCAGCAGTGATCAGGGCTCTGGGGCCAACGTCCTGACTTTC.

The chain joins TRBV5-8 to TRBJ1-1; D ambiguous. CDR3 length: 15 amino acids. Trimming shortened V by 0 bases and J by 5 bases, and 14 bases separated the two germline ends. Per germline, CDR1 SGHTS and CDR2 YDEGEE. CDR3 in amino acids: CASSLGGKGRTEAFF. Here the CDR3 DNA reads TGTGCCAGCAGCTTGGGAGGAAAGGGAAGGACTGAAGCTTTCTTT.

The V gene is TRBV5-1, the J gene TRBJ2-5, with D tentatively TRBD1 (6 bases). Trimming took 4 bases from V and 5 from J, leaving 21 bases between them. This CDR3 has 16 residues. Germline loops: CDR1 SGHRS, CDR2 YFSETQ. The CDR3 bases are TGCGCCAGCAGCCCTTCGATGCCCAGGGGATGGGAGACCCAGTACTTC. This codes for CASSPSMPRGWETQYF.

This chain links TRBV4-2 with TRBJ1-6; TRBD1 might be the D (6 bases). CDR1 is LGHNA, CDR2 YNFKEQ, per germline. This CDR3 comprises 18 residues. V was shortened by 0 bases and J by 7 bases, with 19 bases between the two germline ends. CDR3 residues: CASSQELRGRGRNSPLHF. The CDR3 bases are TGTGCCAGCAGCCAAGAGCTTCGGGGGCGAGGTCGGAATTCACCCCTCCACTTT.

This sequence joins TRBV11-3 and TRBJ2-7; D ambiguous. The CDR3 is 11 amino acids. CDR1 and CDR2 from the germline V gene are SGHNT and YENEEA. Trimming cost V 6 bases and J 2 bases, with 5 bases left between them. CDR3 sequence: CASSGPYEQYF. The CDR3 region has the DNA TGTGCCAGCAGTGGGCCCTACGAGCAGTACTTC.

CDR3 loop: CAWSVQAGTIYNSPLHF. The CDR3 region has the DNA TGTGCCTGGAGTGTACAAGCGGGGACCATCTATAATTCACCCCTCCACTTT. The chain uses TRBV30 and TRBJ1-6; tentative D call: TRBD1 (5 bases). V gave up 0 bases and J gave up 3 bases, with 15 bases separating them. This CDR3 has 17 residues. Per the germline V gene, CDR1 is GTSNPN and CDR2 is SVGIG (reference sequence).

The chain has TRBV15 and TRBJ1-1, with 7 bases fitting TRBD1. The CDR3 loop spans 16 amino acids. The V gene end was trimmed by 7 bases and the J gene end by 4 bases; junction bases not matched to a gene: 15. Germline CDR1 and CDR2: LNHNV and YYDKDF (reference sequence). In DNA, the CDR3 is TGTGCCACCACAATAGAGCCCCAGGGGGGGGGCACTGAAGCTTTCTTT. Translated, it gives CATTIEPQGGGTEAFF. Based on the CDR3 plus reference TRBV15 and TRBJ1-1, the full variable domain is DAMVIQNPRYQVTQFGKPVTLSCSQTLNHNVMYWYQQKSSQAPKLLFHYYDKDFNNEADTPDNFQSRRPNTSFCFLDIRSPGLGDTAMYLCATTIEPQGGGTEAFFGQGTRLTVV.

Remarks on this clone: Distinct nucleotide sequences in the sample also encode this CDR3. The chain has TRBV5-1 and TRBJ1-1; no definite D call. The CDR3 has 14 amino acids. Looked up from germline, CDR1 is SGHRS and CDR2 is YFSETQ. Trimming took off 0 bases at V and 3 bases at J, with 9 bases between the two ends. CDR3 coding DNA: TGCGCCAGCAGCTTGGCGGGAGGGTACACTGAAGCTTTCTTT. Amino acids: CASSLAGGYTEAFF.

This clone was seen only once. This chain joins TRBV6-5 and TRBJ2-3, with D tentatively TRBD1 or TRBD2 (6 bases each). The V end lost 0 bases, the J end lost 6 bases, and 16 bases lay between the germline ends. CDR1 and CDR2 (germline): MNHEY, SVGAGI. The CDR3 totals 16 residues. The CDR3 sequence: CASSYSPLGGPDTQYF. As DNA, the CDR3 is TGTGCCAGCAGTTACTCCCCTCTAGGGGGGCCCGATACGCAGTATTTT.

The chain recombines TRBV30 with TRBJ1-1, with D possibly being TRBD1 (5 bases). The V end lost 4 bases, the J end lost 6 bases, and 15 bases lay between the germline ends. The CDR3 is 13 residues long. Germline CDR1 and CDR2: GTSNPN and SVGIG (reference sequence). The CDR3 sequence: CAWIPRGGAEAFF. CDR3 nucleotide sequence: TGTGCCTGGATCCCCCGGGGGGGGGCTGAAGCTTTCTTT.

The CDR3 spells CASTPTDRGNTEAFF. CDR3 sequence (DNA): TGTGCCAGCACCCCGACGGACAGGGGGAACACTGAAGCTTTCTTT. The V call is TRBV18, the J call TRBJ1-1, with TRBD1 matching over 9 bases. This CDR3 spans 15 amino acids. CDR1 and CDR2 (germline): KGHSH, LQKENI. V lost 8 bases to trimming and J lost 1 base; unmatched junction nucleotides: 8.

This clone was seen only once. The chain couples TRBV6-6 to TRBJ2-5, with D unresolved. CDR1 is MNHNY, CDR2 SVGAGI, per germline (reference sequence). V lost 0 bases, J lost 0 bases, and 11 bases lay in between. The CDR3 is 16 amino acids. CDR3 region: CASSYSNPTDQETQYF. The CDR3 region has the DNA TGTGCCAGCAGTTACTCGAACCCGACGGACCAAGAGACCCAGTACTTC.

V usage is TRBV18 and J usage is TRBJ2-2; D unclear. Trimming took off 2 bases at V and 0 bases at J, with 10 bases between the two ends. The CDR3 extends over 16 amino acids. From germline, CDR1 is KGHSH and CDR2 LQKENI. The CDR3 here is CASSPNSPSNTGELFF. In DNA, the CDR3 is TGTGCCAGCTCACCAAACAGCCCTTCGAACACCGGGGAGCTGTTTTTT.

The V gene is TRBV13, the J gene TRBJ2-7; perhaps TRBD1 as D (6 bases). CDR3 length: 14 amino acids. Germline CDR1 PRHDT, CDR2 FYEKMQ (reference sequence). Trimming stripped 3 bases from V and 4 bases from J, with 13 bases between. The CDR3: CASSFTGTPYEQYF. The CDR3, as DNA: TGTGCCAGCAGCTTCACCGGGACACCTTACGAGCAGTACTTC.

The V gene is TRBV27, the J gene TRBJ1-1; 7 bases map to TRBD1. Germline loops: CDR1 MNHEY, CDR2 SMNVEV (reference sequence). The CDR3 is made up of 19 amino acids. Trimming removed 8 bases from V and 0 bases from J; junction bases left unmatched: 21. CDR3 DNA: TGTGCCAGCCTGAACTCCGGCGGCAGGGGGGTAATCTTGAACACTGAAGCTTTCTTT. This translates into CASLNSGGRGVILNTEAFF.

The CDR3 sequence: CASSVESGASDTQYF. The CDR3 DNA follows: TGTGCCAGCAGCGTAGAATCCGGGGCGTCCGATACGCAGTATTTT. The rearrangement links TRBV9 to TRBJ2-3; either TRBD1 or TRBD2 may fit D (5 bases each). Germline-derived CDR1 and CDR2 are SGDLS and YYNGEE. The CDR3 spans 15 residues. V dropped 0 bases and J dropped 6 bases, with 14 bases sitting between them. Based on the CDR3 plus reference TRBV9 and TRBJ2-3, the full variable domain is DSGVTQTPKHLITATGQRVTLRCSPRSGDLSVYWYQQSLDQGLQFLIQYYNGEERAKGNILERFSAQQFPDLHSELNLSSLELGDSALYFCASSVESGASDTQYFGPGTRLTVL.

J is TRBJ1-5 and V is TRBV2; no clear D gene. Trimming cost V 5 bases and J 5 bases, with 16 bases left between them. Germline V lookup: CDR1 SNHLY, CDR2 FYNNEI. This CDR3 contains 15 residues. Here the CDR3 DNA reads TGTGCCAGCAGTCCCCGTGGGTCAAGTTATCAGCCCCAGCATTTT. It yields the protein CASSPRGSSYQPQHF.

The rearrangement links TRBV7-2 to TRBJ1-1, with 8 bases matching TRBD1. Germline values: CDR1 SGHTA, CDR2 FQGNSA. The V and J ends lost 4 bases and 3 bases, in that order; junction bases with no gene match: 1. The CDR3 is 13 residues long. As DNA, the CDR3 is TGTGCCAGCAGCTCGGACAGGGACACTGAAGCTTTCTTT. Translating it yields CASSSDRDTEAFF.